This TCR beta chain came from a study of OX40 agonist ivuxolimab in advanced cancers. Context from the whole study: Ivuxolimab, which targeted the costimulatory receptor OX40 (CD134), was an agonistic, fully human IgG2 monoclonal antibody. Intravenous ivuxolimab was administered to patients every 2 weeks at six dose levels: 0.01, 0.1, 0.3, 1.5, 3 and 10 mg/kg. Of the 50 or so patients in dose escalation, about 19 had hepatocellular carcinoma, about 15 had melanoma, 9 had renal cell carcinoma and 9 had head and neck cancer. The dose-escalation cohort was around 83% male with a mean age of approximately 60 years, ranging from roughly 20 to 85. Patients were allowed to have had prior anti-PD-1, anti-PD-L1 or anti-CTLA-4 therapy, and more than 30% of the dose-escalation patients had previously received checkpoint inhibitors. Partial responses were achieved by three dose-escalation patients, of whom one had hepatocellular carcinoma and two had cutaneous melanoma. The purpose of peripheral TCRbeta sequencing was to test whether ivuxolimab changed TCR sequence diversity and led to clonal T-cell expansion. The paper reports the monotherapy dose-escalation portion (N of about 50 patients) of the phase I ivuxolimab trial.

The trial excluded patients who had a history of autoimmune disease or who were on systemic immunosuppression. In every dose cohort, peripheral blood was drawn for TCR sequencing at baseline, cycle 4 day 1, and cycle 7 day 1. The samples were drawn from a first-in-human, open-label, multicenter phase I dose-escalation trial of ivuxolimab. The trial enrolled adults with locally advanced or metastatic head and neck squamous cell, hepatocellular, melanoma or renal cell carcinoma. Before TCR sequencing, CD4+ T cells and CD8+ T cells from peripheral blood were sorted into separate populations. Genomic DNA was isolated from the sorted cells so that the TCRbeta CDR3 region could be sequenced. The immunoSEQ Assay was used to sequence the TCRbeta CDR3 regions. TCRdb retrieved this table from immuneACCESS and kept in-frame rearrangements only. Not all clones are present; in checked studies, unresolved V genes account for under half, and no reason is known for the remainder. The sample table records roughly 120,000 clones; approximately 89% of these occur just once. In total, the top ten clones hold 0.27% of the sample.

Study-wide conclusions, independent of this receptor: Low levels of normalized T-cell clonal expansion were also shown by some nonresponding patients. After ivuxolimab, expanded clones were on average more numerous among CD8+ T cells than among CD4+ T cells. The antigen specificity of the clonally expanded peripheral T cells was not determined. At doses of 0.1 to 3.0 mg/kg, clonal expansion of both CD4+ and CD8+ blood T cells was observed from baseline to week 6. In the 0.1-3.0 mg/kg groups, partial responders were among the patients with the lowest normalized peripheral clonal expansion, particularly in CD8+ T cells.

Including cysteine and phenylalanine, the CDR3 has 12 amino acids. Only the CDR3 part of the read is kept: 36 bases, read in frame from the first base. The germline V gene provides CDR1 MNHNS and CDR2 SASEGT. V drops 3 bases and J drops 6 bases, leaving 6 bases in between. Turning to this clone: Its antigen is still unknown. No clone much larger than this one lies a single base away; base qualities are absent.

Sequences were derived from CD4+ or CD8+ T cells sorted from blood, sampled in a trial of the OX40 agonist ivuxolimab. Recombination connected TRBV6-1 to TRBJ1-5; a confident D gene designation cannot be given. This clonotype was obtained from an adult with an advanced solid tumor such as melanoma, head and neck, liver or kidney cancer. The CDR3 protein: CASSEMFQPQHF. The DNA is TGTGCCAGCAGTGAGATGTTTCAGCCCCAGCATTTT.